This record covers a single T cell receptor beta chain. Trimming shortened V by 5 bases and J by 7 bases, and 15 bases separated the two germline ends. The germline gives CDR1 SGHNT, CDR2 YYREEE (reference sequence). This CDR3 has 14 residues. The assay was immunoSEQ multiplex PCR, and TCRdb's table has in-frame clones only and misses some. The data contain 100,000 to 150,000 clones, more than 80% of them singletons. This entry comes from a study of T cell responses to AZD1222 COVID-19 vaccine. The rearrangement uses TRBV5-4 and TRBJ2-2; D is unclear. The sample was peripheral blood, taken on day 0 of AZD1222 vaccination. This TCR was sampled from an adult in good health. CDR3 amino acids: CASSPESPGGELFF. CDR3 coding DNA: TGTGCCAGCAGTCCCGAGAGTCCGGGCGGGGAGCTGTTTTTT.